The rows below give T cell receptor beta chains drawn from one sample of a study of T cell responses to AZD1222 COVID-19 vaccine. The data were produced by immunoSEQ multiplex PCR, yet TCRdb's version contains in-frame clones alone and is incomplete. In the table there are under 150,000 clones, over 80% of which are singletons. Source: peripheral blood, taken on day 0 of MenACWY control vaccination. The receptors originated from an adult in good health. CDR3s include the opening cysteine and the closing phenylalanine or tryptophan. A D gene is named only where the DNA matches it firmly. A row's size may be missing; if present it is once, few, many or a size class.

v_call	clone_size	j_call	d_call	cdr3_nt	cdr3_aa
TRBV15	.	TRBJ1-5	.	TGTGCCACCAGCAGAGATGGGGGGTCGGGCAATCAGCCCCAGCATTTT	CATSRDGGSGNQPQHF
TRBV7-2	few	TRBJ1-5	.	TGTGCCAGCAGCTTAGATCCGGGGGTACGCAATCAGCCCCAGCATTTT	CASSLDPGVRNQPQHF
TRBV28	.	TRBJ1-4	.	TGTGCCAGCAGGTTAGGAGGGCGAAGTGAAAAACTGTTTTTT	CASRLGGRSEKLFF
TRBV7-2	few	TRBJ1-2	.	TGTGCCAGCAGCTTAGATTTTACAGGGTACGGTGGCCGGGGCTACACCTTC	CASSLDFTGYGGRGYTF
TRBV14	.	TRBJ1-1	.	TGTGCCAGCAGCATAGAGACTTACACTGAAGCTTTCTTT	CASSIETYTEAFF
TRBV28	.	TRBJ2-1	.	TGTGCCAGCAGTCCTCCCCCCCCGGGGTTCAATGAGCAGTTCTTC	CASSPPPPGFNEQFF
TRBV11-3	few	TRBJ2-1	TRBD1	TGTGCCAGCAGTCGAGGTGGACAGGGATACAATGAGCAGTTCTTC	CASSRGGQGYNEQFF
TRBV7-2	.	TRBJ1-1	.	TGTGCCAGCAGCTTAAGCCCCTTACAGCCAGAAGCTTTCTTT	CASSLSPLQPEAFF
TRBV6-5	.	TRBJ1-6	TRBD1	TGTGCCAGCAACCAGGGGGCGGATTCACCCCTCCACTTT	CASNQGADSPLHF
TRBV12-3/TRBV12-4	.	TRBJ2-7	.	TGTGCCAGCAGCTCTCAAAGTTCCTACGAGCAGTACTTC	CASSSQSSYEQYF
TRBV18	.	TRBJ1-6	.	TGTGCCAGCTCACTACAGGGAAACTATAATTCACCCCTCCACTTT	CASSLQGNYNSPLHF
TRBV11-2	.	TRBJ1-1	TRBD1	TGTGCCAGCAGCTTAGGCCGGACAGGGGAGACTGAAGCTTTCTTT	CASSLGRTGETEAFF
TRBV21-1	.	TRBJ1-5	.	TGTGCCAGCAGCCCACCGACAGGGGGTTTAAGCAATCAGCCCCAGCATTTT	CASSPPTGGLSNQPQHF
TRBV2	.	TRBJ1-5	TRBD1	TGTGCCAGCAACAGGGGATCAGGCAATCAGCCCCAGCATTTT	CASNRGSGNQPQHF
TRBV30	.	TRBJ1-3	.	TGTGCCTGGAGTTTACCTGGAAACACCATATATTTT	CAWSLPGNTIYF
TRBV6-4	few	TRBJ2-1	.	TGTGCCAGCAGTGAGTCGGGTCCTGAGCAGTTCTTC	CASSESGPEQFF
TRBV5-1	.	TRBJ2-7	.	TGCGCCAGCAGCTTGGGGCAGAGGGTTGCCTACGAGCAGTACTTC	CASSLGQRVAYEQYF
TRBV19	once	TRBJ1-5	.	TGTGCCAGTAGGCCCCAGGGGATGGGCAATCAGCCCCAGCATTTT	CASRPQGMGNQPQHF